The 18 T cell receptor beta chains in this list originate from one sample, sequenced in a study of blood T cells in healthy people across ages. PCR was performed a second time for about 7 to 11 cycles using a sample-barcoded 5' primer and a J-beta primer mix. TCRdb ran MiXCR on the 5' RACE reads and lists one entry per CDR3 protein. Among 650,000 to 1,000,000 distinct CDR3 sequences listed, about 37% were seen once. Sequences were obtained from blood. These receptors were taken from a man aged 18 to 30 in good health.

Ten or more counts support this clonotype. This rearrangement joins TRBV12-3 or TRBV12-4 to TRBJ1-2; TRBD1 matches 7 bases. The CDR3 contains 13 residues. Trimming took 6 bases from V and 8 from J; bases not matched to a gene: 9. The DNA of the CDR3 is TGTGCCAGCAGCTACCAGGGGGTAGCGGGCTACACCTTC. It yields the protein CASSYQGVAGYTF.

This chain connects TRBV20-1 to TRBJ1-5; no clear D. V lost 2 bases to trimming and J lost 9 bases, with 8 bases between them. Looked up from germline, CDR1 is DFQATT and CDR2 is SNEGSKA (reference sequence). This CDR3 is 11 amino acids long. CDR3 sequence (DNA): TGCAGTGCTAGATCGGATGGGCCCCAGCATTTT. It encodes CSARSDGPQHF.

This clonotype has ten or more counts. The J gene is TRBJ2-5, the V gene TRBV7-2; possibly TRBD2 for D (5 bases). The germline V gene has CDR1 SGHTA and CDR2 FQGNSA. The CDR3 length is 13 residues. V lost 2 bases and J lost 3, with 7 bases in between. CDR3 region: CASSLWEKETQYF. CDR3 DNA: TGTGCCAGCAGCTTATGGGAGAAAGAGACCCAGTACTTC.

This clonotype showed up just a few times. The CDR3 DNA follows: TGTGCCGTCGGCAGGGCCAGAGCCACAGATACGCAGTATTTT. It yields the protein CAVGRARATDTQYF. The rearrangement joins TRBV10-3 to TRBJ2-3; D is possibly TRBD1 (5 bases). This CDR3 is built from 14 residues. Germline loops: CDR1 ENHRY, CDR2 SYGVKD. Trimming cost V 11 bases and J 2 bases, with 17 bases left between them.

In the case of this clonotype: Mismatch with germline at one junction end may stem from a read error. The V call is TRBV24-1, the J call TRBJ1-2; D is ambiguous. This CDR3 comprises 15 residues. Germline V gene sequence: CDR1 KGHDR, CDR2 SFDVKD. Here the CDR3 reads CATSDSAEDDYGHTF. The CDR3 bases are TGTGCCACCAGTGATTCGGCGGAGGATGACTATGGCCACACCTTC.

This clonotype was seen a handful of times. V and J are TRBV5-1 and TRBJ1-2; the D gene is possibly TRBD1 (5 bases). Trimming shortened V by 0 bases and J by 8 bases, and 14 bases separated the two germline ends. Germline values: CDR1 SGHRS, CDR2 YFSETQ. This CDR3 contains 14 residues. The CDR3 DNA is TGCGCCAGCAGCTTGGTTGGGACGCTAAGGGGCTACACCTTC. Protein: CASSLVGTLRGYTF.

Written as DNA, the CDR3 is TGTGCCAGCAGCTTAGAGGCTAGCGGGGGGGGCAACAATGAGCAGTTCTTC. Translating it yields CASSLEASGGGNNEQFF. V usage is TRBV7-2 and J usage is TRBJ2-1; 12 positions agree with TRBD2. The germline CDR1 and CDR2 sequences are SGHTA and FQGNSA. V dropped 1 base and J dropped 5; count of bases not matched to a gene: 6. CDR3 length: 17 amino acids.

V and J are TRBV20-1 and TRBJ2-3; TRBD1 agrees at 10 bases. The CDR3 is made up of 16 amino acids. CDR1 is DFQATT, CDR2 SNEGSKA, per germline (reference sequence). V lost 3 bases to trimming and J lost 1 base; unmatched junction nucleotides: 7. The DNA for the CDR3 is TGCAGTGCTAGGTCACCCGGGACAGGGGGCACAGATACGCAGTATTTT. Its translation is CSARSPGTGGTDTQYF.

The J gene is TRBJ1-1, the V gene TRBV2, with a weak D call TRBD1 (6 bases). The V end was cut by 6 bases, the J end by 3 bases, with 20 bases between. The CDR3 sequence is 16 residues long. Germline CDR1 and CDR2: SNHLY and FYNNEI. The CDR3 sequence is CASRTTETGPYTEAFF. The CDR3 DNA sequence: TGTGCCAGCAGGACGACCGAGACAGGCCCCTACACTGAAGCTTTCTTT.

There are many counts of this clonotype. This chain uses TRBV20-1 with TRBJ2-1; D assignment may be TRBD1 or TRBD2 (5 bases each). This CDR3 is built from 15 residues. Between the trimmed V and J ends, which lost 6 bases and 7 bases, there was a span of 22 bases. Germline V gene sequence: CDR1 DFQATT, CDR2 SNEGSKA (reference sequence). CDR3 nucleotide sequence: TGCAGTGCCCGAACAAGGGACGGACGTCAGAATGAGCAGTTCTTC. This gives the protein CSARTRDGRQNEQFF.

This clonotype was found a few times. The V call is TRBV4-3, the J call TRBJ1-1; no clear D gene. V lost 6 bases to trimming and J lost 1 base, with 21 bases between them. This CDR3 is built from 17 residues. The germline V gene encodes CDR1 LGHNA and CDR2 YSLEER. The CDR3 here is CASSLELEIEPNTEAFF. The CDR3 bases are TGCGCCAGCAGTCTAGAGTTGGAGATTGAGCCGAACACTGAAGCTTTCTTT.

V gene TRBV7-9 combines with J gene TRBJ1-2; D not certain. The germline V and J ends were trimmed by 1 base and 13 bases, with 7 bases remaining between them. The germline gives CDR1 SEHNR, CDR2 FQNEAQ (reference sequence). The CDR3 is 10 residues long. CDR3 DNA: TGTGCCAGCAGCTTAGAGCCAACCACCTTC. Its protein is CASSLEPTTF.

In its sample, this clonotype was seen a few times. This chain connects TRBV9 to TRBJ2-5; D possibly corresponds to TRBD1 (5 bases). V dropped 3 bases and J dropped 3 bases, with 12 bases sitting between them. CDR1 is SGDLS and CDR2 is YYNGEE in the germline V gene. The CDR3 totals 14 residues. The CDR3 loop is CASSAAGRKETQYF. The CDR3 DNA reads as TGTGCCAGCAGCGCAGCAGGGCGCAAAGAGACCCAGTACTTC. The variable domain in full, completed from reference TRBV9 and TRBJ2-5, reads DSGVTQTPKHLITATGQRVTLRCSPRSGDLSVYWYQQSLDQGLQFLIQYYNGEERAKGNILERFSAQQFPDLHSELNLSSLELGDSALYFCASSAAGRKETQYFGPGTRLLVL.

This clonotype was picked up a small number of times. A read error may account for a junction end that differs from germline. J is TRBJ1-2 and V is TRBV12-3 or TRBV12-4; D uncertain. This CDR3 is 12 amino acids long. DNA for the CDR3: TGTGCCAGCAGTTTAGAGGGCTATGGCTTCACCTTC. Translated, it gives CASSLEGYGFTF.

This clonotype was seen a handful of times. The V call is TRBV29-1, the J call TRBJ2-3; 9 nucleotides align to TRBD1. CDR3 length: 14 amino acids. The V segment lost 5 bases and the J segment 4 bases; nucleotides outside the gene matches: 7. The germline V gene encodes CDR1 SQVTM and CDR2 ANQGSEA. CDR3 sequence reads: CSVQTGTGPDTQYF. The CDR3 DNA reads as TGCAGCGTTCAAACCGGGACAGGGCCAGATACGCAGTATTTT.

This clonotype was observed at least ten times. V gene TRBV20-1 combines with J gene TRBJ2-1, with D tentatively TRBD1 (5 bases). The CDR3 is 13 residues long. Trimming took off 5 bases at V and 9 bases at J, with 17 bases between the two ends. CDR1 is DFQATT, CDR2 SNEGSKA, per germline (reference sequence). The CDR3 DNA reads TGCAGTGCTGAGGCCCGCAGGGTGGGTGAGCAGTTCTTC. It codes for CSAEARRVGEQFF.

This clonotype has only a few counts. CDR3 protein: CSAQQGLADNEQYF. The CDR3 nucleotides are TGCAGTGCTCAACAAGGACTAGCTGACAATGAGCAGTACTTC. The chain combines TRBV20-1 with TRBJ2-1, with 8 bases identical to TRBD2. The end of the DNA is better explained by TRBJ2-7, so the J call may be wrong. Per the germline V gene, CDR1 is DFQATT and CDR2 is SNEGSKA (reference sequence). This CDR3 region has 14 residues.

Ten or more counts support this clonotype. The chain is built from TRBV20-1 and TRBJ2-1; D ambiguous. The CDR3 covers 12 residues. Germline V gene data show CDR1 as DFQATT and CDR2 as SNEGSKA (reference sequence). With 0 bases removed from V and 6 bases from J, the gap between germline ends came to 6 bases. As DNA, the CDR3 is TGCAGTGCTAGAGATCGGGCCAATGAGCAGTTCTTC. Encoded protein: CSARDRANEQFF.